A single sample is the source of the 7 T cell receptor beta chains below, sequenced in a study of blood T cell repertoires in COVID-19. Assay used: immunoSEQ multiplex PCR; TCRdb lists only in-frame clones, some missing. This sample yields 300,000 or so clones, of which about 89% are seen a single time; roughly 6.7% belongs to the top ten. Sequencing was carried out using peripheral blood. These receptors all stem from a man between 18 and 35 years old who had recovered from COVID-19.

This chain links TRBV3-1 (or the pseudogene TRBV3-2) with TRBJ1-6; the match to TRBD1 covers 9 bases. The V gene's germline CDR1 is LGHDT and CDR2 YNNKEL (reference sequence). The V gene end was trimmed by 6 bases and the J gene end by 5 bases; junction bases not matched to a gene: 5. The CDR3 extends over 15 amino acids. CDR3 DNA sequence: TGTGCCAGCAGACAGGGGGCGGGTCATAATTCACCCCTCCACTTT. Its protein product is CASRQGAGHNSPLHF.

The chain carries TRBV19 and TRBJ2-7; the match to TRBD1 covers 8 bases. V shed 1 base, J shed 3 bases, and the junction held 2 bases outside the gene matches. The CDR3 runs 14 residues. Germline V gene sequence: CDR1 LNHDA, CDR2 SQIVND (reference sequence). The CDR3 region is CASSIAGQGYEQYF. CDR3 nucleotide sequence: TGTGCCAGTAGTATAGCAGGACAGGGCTACGAGCAGTACTTC.

The chain employs TRBV6-1 and TRBJ1-2; TRBD1 aligns across 9 bases. Unmatched junction bases numbered 4, after V lost 1 base and J lost 4 bases. The V gene's germline CDR1 is MNHNS and CDR2 SASEGT. The CDR3 spans 15 residues. This CDR3 is CASSEEQGAGYGYTF. DNA of the CDR3: TGTGCCAGCAGTGAAGAACAGGGGGCTGGCTATGGCTACACCTTC.

The chain combines TRBV10-3 with TRBJ2-5; 7 bases line up with TRBD1. CDR1 is ENHRY and CDR2 is SYGVKD in the germline V gene. CDR3 length: 13 amino acids. V lost 6 bases and J lost 3; bases outside the gene matches: 4. The CDR3 DNA reads as TGTGCCATCAGCCCTGACAGGGAAGAGACCCAGTACTTC. Translated: CAISPDREETQYF.

The gene calls are TRBV27 and TRBJ1-1, with D possibly being TRBD1 (6 bases). The V gene lost 3 bases and the J gene lost 1 base, with 9 bases spanning the gap. The V gene's germline CDR1 is MNHEY and CDR2 SMNVEV (reference sequence). The CDR3 length is 14 residues. CDR3 protein: CASSFLQGNTEAFF. The CDR3 region has the DNA TGTGCCAGCAGTTTCTTACAGGGGAACACTGAAGCTTTCTTT.

The chain joins TRBV27 to TRBJ2-7; TRBD2 agrees at 7 bases. Germline assignment: CDR1 MNHEY and CDR2 SMNVEV (reference sequence). V was pared by 8 bases and J by 6 bases, with 10 bases of the junction left unmatched. This CDR3 contains 13 residues. CDR3 in amino acids: CASRGEGRGEQYF. The CDR3 nucleotides read TGTGCCAGCCGCGGTGAGGGGAGGGGCGAGCAGTACTTC.

This clone was seen only once. V usage is TRBV7-9 and J usage is TRBJ2-7, with D tentatively TRBD1 (6 bases). CDR1 is SEHNR, CDR2 FQNEAQ, per germline (reference sequence). CDR3 length: 13 residues. Trimming took 5 bases from V and 3 from J, leaving 11 bases between them. This CDR3 is CASSHGQSYEQYF. CDR3 nucleotide sequence: TGTGCCAGCAGCCACGGACAGAGCTACGAGCAGTACTTC.